The table lists the clone carrying this TCR beta chain with many counts. Donors had localized lung adenocarcinoma, a non-small cell lung cancer. TCRdb passed the PCR reads through MiXCR, listing each CDR3 protein once. The repertoire has about 25,000 distinct CDR3 sequences, 50% to 55% of them found once; the top ten carry about half. This specimen comes from a study of CD4 and CD8 cells across lung adenocarcinoma regions. Germline V gene data show CDR1 as ENHRY and CDR2 as SYGVKD. Trimming left V 9 bases short and J 6 bases short, with 11 bases between. This CDR3 has 11 amino acids. This TCR was recovered from a male donor with lung adenocarcinoma. The CD4 and CD8 labels of this study may be unreliable. J is TRBJ1-1 and V is TRBV10-3; TRBD1 might be the D (5 bases). Sequencing was carried out using CD8+ T cells from the center of a lung tumor. In DNA, the CDR3 is TGTGCCATGGGTGAGGGGTCTGAAGCTTTCTTT. This translates into CAMGEGSEAFF.